The 6 T cell receptor beta chains presented below share a single source sample, sequenced in a study of blood T cell repertoires in COVID-19. TCRdb keeps only in-frame clones here, not all; method: immunoSEQ multiplex PCR. The repertoire holds roughly 100,000 clones, with 70% to 80% as singletons. The sample comprised peripheral blood. These receptors originate from a man at least 80 years old with COVID-19, enrolled during active disease.

V usage is TRBV9 and J usage is TRBJ1-3; unclear D gene. V gave up 6 bases and J gave up 2 bases, with 15 bases separating them. CDR3 size: 15 residues. CDR1 is SGDLS, CDR2 YYNGEE, per germline. Written as DNA, the CDR3 is TGTGCCAGCAAGGGAGGCTCGGGAGCTGGAAACACCATATATTTT. As protein: CASKGGSGAGNTIYF. The variable domain in full, completed from reference TRBV9 and TRBJ1-3, reads DSGVTQTPKHLITATGQRVTLRCSPRSGDLSVYWYQQSLDQGLQFLIQYYNGEERAKGNILERFSAQQFPDLHSELNLSSLELGDSALYFCASKGGSGAGNTIYFGEGSWLTVV.

The chain combines TRBV11-2 with TRBJ1-1; TRBD1 is a possible D gene (6 bases). V lost 5 bases to trimming and J lost 8 bases, with 12 bases between them. The germline V gene encodes CDR1 SGHAT and CDR2 FQNNGV. CDR3 size: 12 residues. The CDR3 sequence is CASSEGTTEAFF. CDR3 nucleotide sequence: TGTGCCAGCAGCGAGGGGACAACGGAAGCTTTCTTT.

The rearrangement links TRBV6-5 to TRBJ1-1, with TRBD1 matching 9 bases. This CDR3 has 12 amino acids. V was pared by 10 bases and J by 4 bases, with 4 bases of the junction left unmatched. Germline-derived CDR1 and CDR2 are MNHEY and SVGAGI. The CDR3 DNA sequence: TGTGCCAACAGGGGGCTGAGCACTGAAGCTTTCTTT. Protein product: CANRGLSTEAFF.

This clone was recorded a few times. The chain carries TRBV11-3 and TRBJ2-7, with 7 bases matching TRBD1. The CDR3 contains 16 residues. Germline CDR1 and CDR2: SGHNT and YENEEA. The junction had 11 bases not matched to a gene; V was cut back by 5 bases and J by 1 base. CDR3 sequence (DNA): TGTGCCAGCAGCCTCCTTAGGGGACAGAGATCCTACGAGCAGTACTTC. It specifies CASSLLRGQRSYEQYF.

This clone has only one observation. The chain uses TRBV7-2 and TRBJ2-3, with 8 positions matching TRBD2. This CDR3 has 15 residues. Looked up from germline, CDR1 is SGHTA and CDR2 is FQGNSA. V gave up 1 base and J gave up 2 bases; unmatched junction bases: 2. The CDR3 nucleotides are TGTGCCAGCAGCTTAGGACTAGCGCACACAGATACGCAGTATTTT. Its protein product is CASSLGLAHTDTQYF.

The J gene is TRBJ1-2, the V gene TRBV6-5; 10 bases agree with TRBD1. The germline V gene has CDR1 MNHEY and CDR2 SVGAGI. The CDR3 is made up of 14 amino acids. J lost 8 bases, V lost 7 bases, and 10 bases had no gene match. The CDR3 is CASTPETGGLGYTF. The CDR3 nucleotides are TGTGCCAGCACCCCCGAGACAGGGGGCCTCGGCTACACCTTC.